This TCR beta chain derives from a study of cytomegalovirus exposure and HLA in healthy donors. Overall study findings and caveats: Serostatus for CMV was the only available immune exposure information. When analyzed later, a missense DCLRE1C variant was found to be linked to TCR beta V- and J-gene trimming. Owing to their indistinguishability, certain V segments, notably TRBV6-2 and TRBV6-3, were excluded. Across all donors, roughly uniform sequencing depth was an assumption of the presence/absence analyses.

Amplification used 60 Vbeta primers and 13 Jbeta primers. The method was immunoSEQ multiplex PCR; TCRdb's version includes in-frame clones alone and lacks a portion of them. The data contain roughly 190,000 clones, about 87% of them singletons. The germline CDR1 and CDR2 sequences are KGHSH and LQKENI. The V gene end was trimmed by 5 bases and the J gene end by 7 bases; junction bases not matched to a gene: 13. The CDR3 loop spans 15 amino acids. Remarks on this clone: What it recognizes is unknown.

The receptor was isolated from a man under 40 in good health and CMV-seronegative. Sequenced sample: PBMCs. The rearrangement joins TRBV18 to TRBJ1-1, with 7 bases that match TRBD1. The DNA of the CDR3 is TGTGCCAGCTCATCAAGTGCCGGGACAGCGAATGAAGCTTTCTTT. This gives the protein CASSSSAGTANEAFF.